This TCR beta chain was found in a study of cytomegalovirus exposure and HLA in healthy donors. Study-level results: Rarity held for most TCR sequences, but there were some public TCRs that occurred in many donors. Sequencing likely generated an artifact that appeared as a cluster of highly shared sequence variants.

Germline V lookup: CDR1 KGHSH, CDR2 LQKENI. The CDR3 has 14 residues. J gave up 6 bases and V 5 bases, and 7 bases lay outside the gene matches. For this clone: As yet, its antigen is unknown.

The study ran its PCR with 60 Vbeta and 13 Jbeta primers. Profiled with immunoSEQ multiplex PCR; TCRdb holds only in-frame clones, not every one. The repertoire has hundreds of thousands of clones, about 80% of them found once; the top ten carry 0.58%. The sequence derives from a woman in her forties in good health and CMV-seronegative. Sequencing input: PBMCs. The chain combines TRBV18 with TRBJ2-1; 7 bases are shared with TRBD2. CDR3 region: CASSAPRGVNEQFF. The CDR3, as DNA: TGTGCCAGCTCAGCCCCCCGGGGGGTCAATGAGCAGTTCTTC. Combining the CDR3 with reference TRBV18 and TRBJ2-1 gives the whole variable domain NAGVMQNPRHLVRRRGQEARLRCSPMKGHSHVYWYRQLPEEGLKFMVYLQKENIIDESGMPKERFSAEFPKEGPSILRIQQVVRGDSAAYFCASSAPRGVNEQFFGPGTRLTVL.